This T cell receptor beta chain was obtained from a study of blood T cell repertoires in COVID-19. Generated by immunoSEQ multiplex PCR, the TCRdb table keeps only in-frame clones and is missing some. Of around 440,000 clones listed, about 91% are singletons. Germline values: CDR1 KGHDR, CDR2 SFDVKD. V was shortened by 8 bases and J by 6 bases, with 22 bases between the two germline ends. This CDR3 has 16 residues. The chain is built from TRBV24-1 and TRBJ1-5; a weak D match, TRBD1 (5 bases). The sequenced sample was peripheral blood. This TCR came from a woman aged 45-65 years with COVID-19, enrolled during active disease. For the CDR3, the DNA is TGTGCCACCACTGCCCAGGGTCGTCAGGGTAGTCAGCCCCAGCATTTT. Protein sequence: CATTAQGRQGSQPQHF.